This T cell receptor beta chain was retrieved from a study of blood T cells in healthy people across ages. Study conclusions and caveats: Per million T cells, TCR beta diversity dropped roughly linearly as age increased. Comparison with aged donors showed that long-lived donors had more naive CD4+ cells and higher diversity.

The CDR3 is made up of 12 amino acids. Trimming shortened V by 7 bases and J by 8 bases, and 17 bases separated the two germline ends. Germline lookup yields CDR1 SQVTM and CDR2 ANQGSEA. There are many counts of this clonotype. Antigen unknown. RNA extraction gave at least 5.5 micrograms of total RNA per sample. Primed by a sample-barcoded 5' primer and a J-beta primer mix, a second PCR proceeded for about 6 to 11 cycles. TCRdb recomputed calls from the 5' RACE reads with MiXCR, one row per CDR3 protein. This table has 750,000 or so distinct CDR3 sequences, around a quarter appearing once. Another study also made use of these data, one on T cells of mothers and their children.

The V and J genes are TRBV29-1 and TRBJ1-2, with D maybe TRBD1 (5 bases). Sequencing was performed on blood. The receptor comes from a boy younger than 18 in good health. CDR3 nucleotides: TGCAGCGCCGGTGGGGAGGGGAGAGGCTACACCTTC. This encodes CSAGGEGRGYTF.